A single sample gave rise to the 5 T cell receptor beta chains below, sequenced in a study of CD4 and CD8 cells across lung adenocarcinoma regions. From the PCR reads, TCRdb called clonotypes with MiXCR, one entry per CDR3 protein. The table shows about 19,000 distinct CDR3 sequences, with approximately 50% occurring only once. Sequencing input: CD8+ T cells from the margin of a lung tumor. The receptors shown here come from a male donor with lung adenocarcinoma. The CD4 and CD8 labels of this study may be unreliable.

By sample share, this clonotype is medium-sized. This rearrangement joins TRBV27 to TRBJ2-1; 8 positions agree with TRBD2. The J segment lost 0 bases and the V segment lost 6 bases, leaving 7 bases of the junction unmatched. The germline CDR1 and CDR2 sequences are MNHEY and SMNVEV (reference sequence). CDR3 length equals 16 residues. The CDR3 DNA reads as TGTGCCAGCAGGCTTAGCGGGGCTAACTCCTACAATGAGCAGTTCTTC. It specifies CASRLSGANSYNEQFF.

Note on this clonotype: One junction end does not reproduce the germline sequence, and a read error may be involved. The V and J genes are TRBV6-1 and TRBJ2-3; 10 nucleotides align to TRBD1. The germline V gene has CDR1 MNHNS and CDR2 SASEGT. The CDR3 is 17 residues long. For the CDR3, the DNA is TGTGCCAGCAGTGAAAAGTGGGACAGGGGAGACACAAATACGCAGTATTTC. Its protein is CASSEKWDRGDTNTQYF.

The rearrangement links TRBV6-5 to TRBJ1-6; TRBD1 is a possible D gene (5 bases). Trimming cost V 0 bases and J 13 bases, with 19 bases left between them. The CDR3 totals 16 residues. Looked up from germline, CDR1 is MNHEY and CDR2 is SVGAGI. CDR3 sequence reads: CASSYSIAGRGSPLHF. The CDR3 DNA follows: TGTGCCAGCAGTTACTCGATTGCCGGCCGGGGCTCGCCCCTCCACTTT.

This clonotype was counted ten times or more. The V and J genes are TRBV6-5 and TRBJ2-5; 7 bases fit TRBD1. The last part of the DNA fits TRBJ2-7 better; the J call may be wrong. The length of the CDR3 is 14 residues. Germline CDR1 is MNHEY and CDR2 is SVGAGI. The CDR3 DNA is TGTGCCAGCAGTTTGGACAGGATGGGGGACGAGCAGTACTTC. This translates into CASSLDRMGDEQYF.

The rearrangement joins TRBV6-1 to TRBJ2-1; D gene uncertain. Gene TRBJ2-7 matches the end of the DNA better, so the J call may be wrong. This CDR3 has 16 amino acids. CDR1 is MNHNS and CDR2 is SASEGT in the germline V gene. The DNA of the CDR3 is TGTGCCAGCACCCCCCCCGGCCCGGCTTCCTACAATGAGCAGTACTTC. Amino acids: CASTPPGPASYNEQYF.